This TCR beta chain was obtained from a study of blood T cell repertoires in COVID-19. Study-level information: The United States, Italy and Spain were the sources of the acute and convalescent COVID-19 samples.

In the study's own analysis: Estimated nucleated cell counts came from reference gene primer amplification. TCRdb's table, derived via immunoSEQ multiplex PCR, lists solely in-frame clones and lacks some. The V and J calls and clone size come from that table; D and trimming were worked out from the DNA. The sample records 40,000 to 60,000 clones, roughly 84% being singletons. V lost 5 bases and J lost 10, with 9 bases in between. The CDR3 runs 11 residues. Germline V gene sequence: CDR1 SGHDN, CDR2 FVKESK. This clone was seen once. Sequences were obtained from peripheral blood. This chain links TRBV14 with TRBJ2-1; no definite D call. This receptor was taken from a man aged 45-65 years with active COVID-19. CDR3 sequence reads: CASSSHGEQFF. The CDR3 nucleotides are TGTGCCAGCAGCTCCCATGGCGAGCAGTTCTTC.